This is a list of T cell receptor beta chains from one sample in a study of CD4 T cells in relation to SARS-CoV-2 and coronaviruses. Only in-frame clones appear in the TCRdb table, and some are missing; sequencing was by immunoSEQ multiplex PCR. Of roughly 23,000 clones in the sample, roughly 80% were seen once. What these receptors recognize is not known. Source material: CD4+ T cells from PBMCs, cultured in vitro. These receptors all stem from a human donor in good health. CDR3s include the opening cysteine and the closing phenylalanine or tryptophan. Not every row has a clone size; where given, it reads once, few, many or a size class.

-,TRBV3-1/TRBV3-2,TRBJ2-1,CASSHLSGRSYNEQFF
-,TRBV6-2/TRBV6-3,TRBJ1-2,CASSVRGLGYGYTF
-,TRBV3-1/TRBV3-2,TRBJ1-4,CASSRLDGTYEKLFF
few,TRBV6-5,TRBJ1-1,CASQGAGAMNTEAFF
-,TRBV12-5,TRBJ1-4,CASGFGTGGEKLFF
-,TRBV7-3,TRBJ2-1,CASSSRHAGDKGDYNEQFF
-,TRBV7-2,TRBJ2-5,CASSLVYRGTKETQYF
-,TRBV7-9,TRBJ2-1,CASSFPGPGAYNEQFF
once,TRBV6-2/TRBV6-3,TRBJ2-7,CASSLRPSRGGSYEQYF
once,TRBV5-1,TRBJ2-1,CASSEATAREQFF
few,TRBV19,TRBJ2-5,CASSIRGEKETQYF
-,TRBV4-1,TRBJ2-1,CASSQGTSGGYNEQFF
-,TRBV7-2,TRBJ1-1,CASSPRGAENTEAFF
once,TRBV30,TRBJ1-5,CAWSVGGASNQPQHF
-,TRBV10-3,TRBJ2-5,CAISADTSQETQYF
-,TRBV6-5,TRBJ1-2,CASSYSGGNYGYTF
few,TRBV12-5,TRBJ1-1,CASGLRGNTEAFF
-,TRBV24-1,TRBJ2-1,CATSDLVSGSVNEQFF
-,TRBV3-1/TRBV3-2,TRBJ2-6,CASSRGGSGANVLTF
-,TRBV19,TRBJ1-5,CASSFSGERQPQHF
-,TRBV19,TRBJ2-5,CASKVGQSETQYF
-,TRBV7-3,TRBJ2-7,CASSLDLLGRPTF
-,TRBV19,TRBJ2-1,CASSDRGVDNEQFF
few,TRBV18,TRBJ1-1,CASSIGTEAFF
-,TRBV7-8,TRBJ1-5,CASSLRQGGSNQPQHF
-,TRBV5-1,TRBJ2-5,CASSFFRAEGQETQYF
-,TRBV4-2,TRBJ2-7,CASSQPGQGGYEQYF
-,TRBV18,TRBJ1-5,CASSPGDGQPQHF
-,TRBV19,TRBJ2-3,CASSISDTTDTQYF
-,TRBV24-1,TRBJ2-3,CATSDTAGDAGRSTDTQYF
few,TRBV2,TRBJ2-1,CASSGTGHNEQFF
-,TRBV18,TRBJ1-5,CASSLRQVNQPQHF
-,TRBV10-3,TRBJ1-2,CAIRADRLTNYGYTF
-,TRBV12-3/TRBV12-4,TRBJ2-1,CASSLGLDNEQFF
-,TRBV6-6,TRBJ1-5,CASSYIRGTGDQPQHF
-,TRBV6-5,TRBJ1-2,CASSYDPGNYGYTF
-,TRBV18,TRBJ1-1,CASSPTLARTGTEAFF
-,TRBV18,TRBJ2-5,CASSPEQETQYF
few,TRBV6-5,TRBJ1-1,CASRPTSTENTEAFF
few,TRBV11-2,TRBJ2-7,CASSSNRDRPYEQYF
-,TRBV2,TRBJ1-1,CASSELYGNTEAFF
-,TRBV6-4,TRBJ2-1,CASRDIAGGLNEQFF
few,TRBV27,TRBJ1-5,CASSLGGPNSNQPQHF
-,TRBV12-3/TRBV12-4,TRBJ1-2,CASRLYYGYTF
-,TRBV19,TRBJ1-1,CASSGRRENTEAFF
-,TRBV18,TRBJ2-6,CASSPVPASGANVLTF
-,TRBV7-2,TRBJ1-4,CASSLTIMTAETGKLFF
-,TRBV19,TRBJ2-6,CASSGGTGPSGANVLTF
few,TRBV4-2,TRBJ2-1,CASSQETRGGGYNEQFF
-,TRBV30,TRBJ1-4,CACSYRDRGNEKLFF
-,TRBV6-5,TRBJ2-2,CASSRGQGTTGELFF
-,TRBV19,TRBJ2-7,CASSRTSGTSLGYEQYF
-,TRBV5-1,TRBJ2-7,CASSLGTARYEQYF